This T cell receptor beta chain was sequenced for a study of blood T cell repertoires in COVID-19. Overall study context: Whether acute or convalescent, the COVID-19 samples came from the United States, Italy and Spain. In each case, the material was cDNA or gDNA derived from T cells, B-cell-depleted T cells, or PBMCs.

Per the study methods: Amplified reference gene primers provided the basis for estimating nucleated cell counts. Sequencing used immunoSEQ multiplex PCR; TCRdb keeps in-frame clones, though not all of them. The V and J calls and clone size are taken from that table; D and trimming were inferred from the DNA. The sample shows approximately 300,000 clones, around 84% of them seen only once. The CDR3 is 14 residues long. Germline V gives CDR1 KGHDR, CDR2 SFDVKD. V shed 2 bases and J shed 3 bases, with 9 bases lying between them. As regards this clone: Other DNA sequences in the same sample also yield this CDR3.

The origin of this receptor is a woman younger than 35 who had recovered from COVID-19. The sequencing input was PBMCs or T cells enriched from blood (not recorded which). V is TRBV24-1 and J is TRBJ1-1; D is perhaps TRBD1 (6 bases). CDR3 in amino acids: CATSDSGGHTEAFF. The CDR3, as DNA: TGTGCCACCAGTGATTCCGGGGGGCACACTGAAGCTTTCTTT.